This TCR beta chain was observed in a study of control samples from healthy donors and cancer patients. Using immunoSEQ multiplex PCR, the repertoire was profiled, and TCRdb retains in-frame clones only, with some absent. The table lists about 150,000 clones, around 95% of them singletons. J was trimmed by 4 bases and V by 3 bases; bases with no gene match: 9. Germline V gives CDR1 SGDLS, CDR2 YYNGEE. This CDR3 has 16 amino acids. The receptor comes from a middle-aged man in good health. Input material: blood. J is TRBJ2-7 and V is TRBV9, with TRBD1 matching 11 bases. The CDR3 region is CASSALAGDRGYEQYF. The CDR3 bases are TGTGCCAGCAGCGCCCTAGCCGGGGACAGGGGGTACGAGCAGTACTTC.